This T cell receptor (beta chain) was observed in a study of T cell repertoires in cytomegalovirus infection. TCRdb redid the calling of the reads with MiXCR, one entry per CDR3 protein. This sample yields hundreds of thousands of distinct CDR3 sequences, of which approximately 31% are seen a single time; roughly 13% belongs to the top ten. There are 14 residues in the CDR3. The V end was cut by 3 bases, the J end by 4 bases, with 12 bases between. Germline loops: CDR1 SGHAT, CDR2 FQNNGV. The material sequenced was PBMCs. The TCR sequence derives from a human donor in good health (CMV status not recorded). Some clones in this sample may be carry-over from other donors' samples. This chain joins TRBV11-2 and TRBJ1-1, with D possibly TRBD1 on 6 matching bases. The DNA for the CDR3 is TGTGCCAGCAGCTTTACGACAGGCGGCACTGAAGCTTTCTTT. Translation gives CASSFTTGGTEAFF.